This T cell receptor (beta chain) was documented in a study of radiotherapy plus CTLA-4 blockade in lung cancer. Study-level results: Reportedly, early blood T cell clone dynamics best predicted response, with interferon-beta.

This clone was found a few times. Its antigen is still unknown. Method: immunoSEQ multiplex PCR; TCRdb's copy keeps in-frame clones and lacks some. This table holds about 95,000 clones, about 81% found once. From germline, CDR1 is MNHEY and CDR2 SMNVEV (reference sequence). V was clipped by 1 base and J by 1 base, with 20 bases between them. The CDR3 runs to 18 residues. The TCR originated in a human donor with non-small cell lung cancer who had a partial response to radiotherapy plus ipilimumab. The rearrangement links TRBV27 to TRBJ2-7; a possible D gene is TRBD1 (6 bases). This specimen was peripheral blood, taken from a patient treated with radiotherapy plus ipilimumab. The CDR3 coding sequence is TGTGCCAGCAGTTTATTACCTCCGGGACAAGGGCTATCCTACGAGCAGTACTTC. This translates into CASSLLPPGQGLSYEQYF.